Following are 29 T cell receptor beta chains from one sample sequenced in a study of T cells after yellow fever vaccination. TCRdb recomputed calls from the 5' RACE reads with MiXCR, one row per CDR3 protein. The table shows some 350,000 distinct CDR3 sequences, with around 3.9% occurring only once. The specimen comprised PBMCs, sampled 5 days after the yellow fever booster vaccination. The receptors were gathered from a man aged 18 to 30 who received the YFV17D yellow fever vaccine.

The J gene is TRBJ2-7, the V gene TRBV20-1; 7 bases match TRBD1. V was pared by 6 bases and J by 2 bases, with 10 bases of the junction left unmatched. This CDR3 comprises 14 residues. Germline CDR1 is DFQATT and CDR2 is SNEGSKA (reference sequence). CDR3: CSARETGSPYEQYF. DNA for the CDR3: TGCAGTGCCCGCGAGACAGGGAGTCCCTACGAGCAGTACTTC.

This chain connects TRBV6-6 to TRBJ1-3; maybe TRBD1 (5 bases). The germline V and J ends were trimmed by 4 bases and 2 bases, with 12 bases remaining between them. Germline values: CDR1 MNHNY, CDR2 SVGAGI (reference sequence). This CDR3 is 15 amino acids long. For the CDR3, the DNA is TGTGCCAGCAGTTGGGTGTCGGGGGCTGGAAACACCATATATTTT. The encoded protein is CASSWVSGAGNTIYF.

The chain couples TRBV24-1 to TRBJ1-2, with TRBD1 as a possible D gene (5 bases). V shed 3 bases and J shed 3 bases, with 10 bases lying between them. The CDR3 is 14 amino acids. The germline CDR1 and CDR2 sequences are KGHDR and SFDVKD. CDR3 in amino acids: CATSDGDRHYGYTF. The DNA for the CDR3 is TGTGCCACCAGTGATGGGGACCGACACTATGGCTACACCTTC.

This clonotype was seen a handful of times. The chain combines TRBV6-2 or TRBV6-3 with TRBJ2-2; D assignment may be TRBD1 or TRBD2 (5 bases each). The CDR3 contains 15 residues. Germline V gene data show CDR1 as MNHEY and CDR2 as SVGEGT. V lost 6 bases to trimming and J lost 6 bases, with 17 bases between them. CDR3 coding DNA: TGTGCCAGCAGCCCAACTGGACTCAGGGCCGGGGAGCTGTTTTTT. It codes for CASSPTGLRAGELFF.

The table lists this clonotype with a few counts. A read error may explain this, as a much larger clone is one base away. J is TRBJ1-1 and V is TRBV11-1; D possibly corresponds to TRBD1 (6 bases). The CDR3 covers 13 residues. Trimming took 3 bases from V and 4 from J, leaving 9 bases between them. Germline V CDR1 and CDR2: SGHAT, FQDESV (reference sequence). CDR3 protein: CASSFTGITEAFF. In DNA form, the CDR3 reads TGTGCCAGCAGCTTTACAGGGATCACTGAAGCTTTCTTT.

There are many counts of this clonotype. In DNA, the CDR3 is TGTGCCAGCAGCTACGACAGGAACACTGAAGCTTTCTTT. Its translation: CASSYDRNTEAFF. The V gene is TRBV7-2, the J gene TRBJ1-1; D is possibly TRBD1 (5 bases). The CDR3 length is 13 residues. Trimming took 4 bases from V and 1 from J, leaving 7 bases between them. Germline V CDR1 and CDR2: SGHTA, FQGNSA.

This clonotype was detected a few times. The chain joins TRBV6-5 to TRBJ1-1; perhaps TRBD1 as D (6 bases). V was cut by 2 bases and J by 3 bases, with 16 bases left in between. The germline CDR1 and CDR2 sequences are MNHEY and SVGAGI. The CDR3 has 16 amino acids. CDR3 coding DNA: TGTGCCAGCAGTTACCAGGGGTGGAGCCGGGACACTGAAGCTTTCTTT. It translates to CASSYQGWSRDTEAFF.

This clonotype was picked up many times. The V and J genes are TRBV5-6 and TRBJ2-5, with a tentative D call TRBD1 (5 bases). Germline CDR1 SGHDT, CDR2 YYEEEE. The CDR3 is made up of 13 amino acids. V lost 4 bases, J lost 5 bases, and 12 bases lay in between. The CDR3: CASSRQLGETQYF. The CDR3 bases are TGTGCCAGCAGCCGACAGCTCGGGGAGACCCAGTACTTC. The full variable domain, rest sourced from reference TRBV5-6 and TRBJ2-5, is DAGVTQSPTHLIKTRGQQVTLRCSPKSGHDTVSWYQQALGQGPQFIFQYYEEEERQRGNFPDRFSGHQFPNYSSELNVNALLLGDSALYLCASSRQLGETQYFGPGTRLLVL.

The rearrangement uses TRBV6-2 or TRBV6-3 and TRBJ2-5; possible D gene TRBD1, 5 bases. There are 14 residues in the CDR3. Germline lookup yields CDR1 MNHEY and CDR2 SVGEGT. V was pared by 2 bases and J by 2 bases, with 9 bases between. CDR3 sequence: CASSYGHLQETQYF. The CDR3 nucleotides read TGTGCCAGCAGTTACGGACACTTACAAGAGACCCAGTACTTC.

This clonotype has just a few counts. The genes are TRBV7-6 and TRBJ2-2, with D maybe TRBD1 (6 bases). The CDR3 length is 17 residues. V lost 2 bases to trimming and J lost 0 bases, with 13 bases between them. Germline CDR1 reads SGHVS; CDR2 reads FNYEAQ. CDR3 sequence (DNA): TGTGCCAGCAGCTTAAGTATTCAGGGGACGAACACCGGGGAGCTGTTTTTT. Residues: CASSLSIQGTNTGELFF.

The chain carries TRBV29-1 and TRBJ2-2, with TRBD1 identical over 9 bases. CDR1 and CDR2 (germline): SQVTM, ANQGSEA. The CDR3 loop spans 13 amino acids. The V and J ends lost 7 bases and 4 bases, in that order; junction bases with no gene match: 4. CDR3 nucleotide sequence: TGCAGCGCCACGGACAGGGGCACCGGGGAGCTGTTTTTT. It is translated as CSATDRGTGELFF.

The V call is TRBV4-3, the J call TRBJ2-7; the match to TRBD1 covers 7 bases. Germline CDR1 and CDR2: LGHNA and YSLEER. Trimming cost V 1 base and J 3 bases; bases outside gene matches: 9. The CDR3 is 16 amino acids. CDR3 sequence reads: CASSQGTGPSSYEQYF. In DNA, the CDR3 is TGCGCCAGCAGCCAAGGGACAGGTCCCTCAAGCTACGAGCAGTACTTC.

There are many counts of this clonotype. V is TRBV9 and J is TRBJ1-4; D gene unclear. The V end lost 0 bases, the J end lost 2 bases, and 8 bases lay between the germline ends. This CDR3 has 15 amino acids. Germline-derived CDR1 and CDR2 are SGDLS and YYNGEE. For the CDR3, the DNA is TGTGCCAGCAGCGTAGGAGGCACGACTAATGAAAAACTGTTTTTT. Protein sequence: CASSVGGTTNEKLFF. The full variable domain, its missing parts supplied by reference TRBV9 and TRBJ1-4, is DSGVTQTPKHLITATGQRVTLRCSPRSGDLSVYWYQQSLDQGLQFLIQYYNGEERAKGNILERFSAQQFPDLHSELNLSSLELGDSALYFCASSVGGTTNEKLFFGSGTQLSVL.

This clonotype has a count of ten or more. The V and J genes are TRBV5-1 and TRBJ2-1; D may match TRBD1 or TRBD2 (6 bases each). This CDR3 has 14 residues. V dropped 2 bases and J dropped 6 bases, with 12 bases sitting between them. The V gene's germline CDR1 is SGHRS and CDR2 YFSETQ. The DNA of the CDR3 is TGCGCCAGCAGCTTTACGGGGGCCCCCAATGAGCAGTTCTTC. It encodes CASSFTGAPNEQFF.

This clonotype was recorded a few times. V is TRBV9 and J is TRBJ2-3, with D maybe TRBD2 (5 bases). The CDR3 runs to 14 residues. Germline V gene lookup returns CDR1 SGDLS and CDR2 YYNGEE. V lost 0 bases to trimming and J lost 2 bases, with 7 bases between them. The CDR3 sequence is CASSVDGNTDTQYF. CDR3 DNA: TGTGCCAGCAGCGTAGACGGGAACACAGATACGCAGTATTTT.

This clonotype was found many times. This rearrangement joins TRBV11-2 to TRBJ2-3; D may correspond to TRBD1 or TRBD2 (6 bases each). Germline V gene lookup returns CDR1 SGHAT and CDR2 FQNNGV. V lost 1 base to trimming and J lost 4 bases, with 12 bases between them. The CDR3 length is 15 residues. As DNA, the CDR3 is TGTGCCAGCAGCTTAGTCCCAGGGGAGGCAGATACGCAGTATTTT. This gives the protein CASSLVPGEADTQYF.

The chain couples TRBV7-9 to TRBJ2-2; TRBD1 matches 8 bases. The CDR3 has 17 amino acids. V was clipped by 1 base and J by 5 bases; unmatched bases: 9. Germline V gene lookup returns CDR1 SEHNR and CDR2 FQNEAQ (reference sequence). CDR3 sequence: CASSLVSTGDGTGELFF. The CDR3 region has the DNA TGTGCCAGCAGCTTAGTCTCGACAGGGGATGGGACCGGGGAGCTGTTTTTT. Full variable domain (remainder filled in from reference TRBV7-9 and TRBJ2-2): DTGVSQNPRHKITKRGQNVTFRCDPISEHNRLYWYRQTLGQGPEFLTYFQNEAQLEKSRLLSDRFSAERPKGSFSTLEIQRTEQGDSAMYLCASSLVSTGDGTGELFFGEGSRLTVL.

This clonotype was counted ten times or more. J is TRBJ2-7 and V is TRBV6-2 or TRBV6-3; 8 bases agree with TRBD2. Trimming at V came to 6 bases and at J to 3 bases, leaving 10 bases not matched to a gene. Germline V gene sequence: CDR1 MNHEY, CDR2 SVGEGT. The CDR3 totals 15 residues. This CDR3 is CASSPLSGGVYEQYV. Written as DNA, the CDR3 is TGTGCCAGCAGCCCCCTAAGCGGGGGTGTCTACGAGCAGTACGTC.

The chain has TRBV5-1 and TRBJ1-5; 8 bases are shared with TRBD1. CDR3 length: 14 residues. Trimming took 2 bases from V and 6 from J; bases not matched to a gene: 4. Germline V gene data show CDR1 as SGHRS and CDR2 as YFSETQ. CDR3 protein: CASSFLQGGQPQHF. CDR3 bases: TGCGCCAGCAGCTTCTTACAGGGGGGTCAGCCCCAGCATTTT.

This chain links TRBV11-3 with TRBJ2-1; D uncertain. Germline CDR1 SGHNT, CDR2 YENEEA. The length of the CDR3 is 14 residues. The V end lost 5 bases, the J end lost 9 bases, and 17 bases lay between the germline ends. CDR3: CASSPGPWSSEQFF. As DNA, the CDR3 is TGTGCCAGCAGCCCGGGTCCCTGGAGCAGTGAGCAGTTCTTC. Full variable domain (outside the CDR3, taken from reference TRBV11-3 and TRBJ2-1): EAGVVQSPRYKIIEKKQPVAFWCNPISGHNTLYWYLQNLGQGPELLIRYENEEAVDDSQLPKDRFSAERLKGVDSTLKIQPAELGDSAVYLCASSPGPWSSEQFFGPGTRLTVL.

This clonotype was counted many times. V and J are TRBV19 and TRBJ2-2, with 10 bases that match TRBD1. Germline CDR1 LNHDA, CDR2 SQIVND (reference sequence). CDR3 length equals 16 residues. J was trimmed by 2 bases and V by 3 bases; bases with no gene match: 3. In DNA form, the CDR3 reads TGTGCCAGTAGTATCCGGACAGGGGGAAACACCGGGGAGCTGTTTTTT. Translated: CASSIRTGGNTGELFF.

The chain has TRBV21-1 and TRBJ1-1. TRBV21-1 is shown as a pseudogene. CDR3 size: 15 residues. CDR3 sequence reads: CASSNPTKANTEAFF. For the CDR3, the DNA is TGTGCCAGCAGCAACCCAACCAAGGCTAACACTGAAGCTTTCTTT.

The chain is built from TRBV6-1 and TRBJ1-1; the match to TRBD1 covers 7 bases. V shed 1 base and J 5 bases; nucleotides not matched to a gene: 7. The CDR3 is 15 residues long. The V gene's germline CDR1 is MNHNS and CDR2 SASEGT. Here the CDR3 DNA reads TGTGCCAGCAGTGAAGTTAGACAGGGAGGGACTGAAGCTTTCTTT. As protein: CASSEVRQGGTEAFF.

This clonotype was detected ten times or more. V gene TRBV4-2 combines with J gene TRBJ2-3; no reliable D call. The CDR3 totals 19 residues. Trimming removed 1 base from V and 1 base from J, with 21 bases in between. From germline, CDR1 is LGHNA and CDR2 YNFKEQ. DNA of the CDR3: TGTGCCAGCAGCCAAGGATTGGCCCAGGCAGCCCCTGGCACAGATACGCAGTATTTT. It translates to CASSQGLAQAAPGTDTQYF.

This clonotype was detected only a few times. This chain connects TRBV20-1 to TRBJ1-2; TRBD1 aligns across 8 bases. CDR3 length: 12 amino acids. J gave up 8 bases and V 3 bases, and 5 bases lay outside the gene matches. CDR1 and CDR2 from the germline V gene are DFQATT and SNEGSKA (reference sequence). The CDR3 is CSASQGAEGYTF. The CDR3 DNA follows: TGCAGTGCTAGTCAGGGGGCAGAAGGCTACACCTTC.

This clonotype appeared a few times. This rearrangement joins TRBV7-9 to TRBJ2-2, with 8 bases identical to TRBD2. Germline CDR1 is SEHNR and CDR2 is FQNEAQ (reference sequence). Trimming took 1 base from V and 3 from J; bases not matched to a gene: 4. CDR3 length: 16 amino acids. The CDR3 nucleotides read TGTGCCAGCAGCTTAGAAAGCGGGGGATACACCGGGGAGCTGTTTTTT. Protein sequence: CASSLESGGYTGELFF.

This clonotype appeared many times. The CDR3 nucleotides are TGCGCCAGCAGCCAGGGACCTTATGGCTACACCTTC. It translates to CASSQGPYGYTF. The V gene is TRBV10-2, the J gene TRBJ1-2; TRBD1 is a possible D gene (5 bases). Trimming removed 6 bases at V and 5 bases at J, with 10 bases between. CDR3 length: 12 residues. Per germline, CDR1 WSHSY and CDR2 SAAADI.

The V gene is TRBV29-1, the J gene TRBJ1-2; perhaps TRBD1 as D (6 bases). The CDR3 covers 12 residues. From germline, CDR1 is SQVTM and CDR2 ANQGSEA. The ends were cut back, 3 bases at V and 3 bases at J, with 8 bases in the middle. The CDR3 protein is CSVEGADYGYTF. DNA of the CDR3: TGCAGCGTTGAGGGGGCGGACTATGGCTACACCTTC.

This clonotype has ten or more counts. This chain connects TRBV7-3 to TRBJ2-5; 8 bases agree with TRBD2. CDR3 length: 14 amino acids. Losses at the gene ends were 5 bases for V and 4 bases for J; bases not matched to a gene: 6. Germline V gene lookup returns CDR1 SGHTA and CDR2 FQGTGA. In DNA, the CDR3 is TGTGCCAGCAGCCTGACGGGGGGGCCAGAGACCCAGTACTTC. Translation: CASSLTGGPETQYF. The whole variable domain, filled in from reference TRBV7-3 and TRBJ2-5, reads GAGVSQTPSNKVTEKGKYVELRCDPISGHTALYWYRQSLGQGPEFLIYFQGTGAADDSGLPNDRFFAVRPEGSVSTLKIQRTERGDSAVYLCASSLTGGPETQYFGPGTRLLVL.